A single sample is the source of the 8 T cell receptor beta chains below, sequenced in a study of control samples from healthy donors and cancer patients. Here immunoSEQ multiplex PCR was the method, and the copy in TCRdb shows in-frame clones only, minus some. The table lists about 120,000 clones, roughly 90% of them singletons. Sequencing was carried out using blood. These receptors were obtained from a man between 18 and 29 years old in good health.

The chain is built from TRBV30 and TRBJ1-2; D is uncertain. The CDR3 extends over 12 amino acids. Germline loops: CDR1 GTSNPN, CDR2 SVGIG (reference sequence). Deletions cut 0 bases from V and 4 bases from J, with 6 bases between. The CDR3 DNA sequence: TGTGCCTGGAGTGTACTTGGCTATGGCTACACCTTC. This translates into CAWSVLGYGYTF.

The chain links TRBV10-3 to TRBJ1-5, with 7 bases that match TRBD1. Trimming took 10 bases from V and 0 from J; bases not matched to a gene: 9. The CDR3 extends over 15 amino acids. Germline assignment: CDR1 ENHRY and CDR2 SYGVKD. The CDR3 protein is CATRGQGDSNQPQHF. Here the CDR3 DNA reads TGTGCCACCCGGGGGCAGGGGGATAGCAATCAGCCCCAGCATTTT.

CDR3: CASRSFGGRTDTQYF. CDR3 coding DNA: TGTGCCAGCAGATCATTTGGGGGACGCACAGATACGCAGTATTTT. V gene TRBV2 combines with J gene TRBJ2-3, with D perhaps matching TRBD1 or TRBD2 (5 bases each). The CDR3 sequence is 15 residues long. CDR1 SNHLY and CDR2 FYNNEI come from the germline V gene. The ends were cut back, 6 bases at V and 1 base at J, with 14 bases in the middle.

The DNA for the CDR3 is TGTGCCAGCAGTTTAACCCGGGGCCAGGGGCTTCACGAGCAGTACTTC. Translated: CASSLTRGQGLHEQYF. This chain links TRBV28 with TRBJ2-7; D is possibly TRBD1 (6 bases). Germline CDR1 is MDHEN and CDR2 is SYDVKM. The V end was cut by 2 bases, the J end by 5 bases, with 19 bases between. This CDR3 is built from 16 residues.

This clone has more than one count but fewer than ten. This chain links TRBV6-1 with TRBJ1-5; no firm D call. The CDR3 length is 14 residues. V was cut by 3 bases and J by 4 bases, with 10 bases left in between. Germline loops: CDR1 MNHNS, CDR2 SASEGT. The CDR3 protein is CASSETYRNQPQHF. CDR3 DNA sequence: TGTGCCAGCAGTGAGACTTATCGGAATCAGCCCCAGCATTTT.

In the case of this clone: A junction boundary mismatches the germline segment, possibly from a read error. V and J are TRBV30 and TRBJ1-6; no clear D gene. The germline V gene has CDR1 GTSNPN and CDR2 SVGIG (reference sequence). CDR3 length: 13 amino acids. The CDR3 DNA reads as TGTGCCTGGAGTCCCGCTTTTTCCCCTAGGGCTGAATTT. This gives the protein CAWSPAFSPRAEF.

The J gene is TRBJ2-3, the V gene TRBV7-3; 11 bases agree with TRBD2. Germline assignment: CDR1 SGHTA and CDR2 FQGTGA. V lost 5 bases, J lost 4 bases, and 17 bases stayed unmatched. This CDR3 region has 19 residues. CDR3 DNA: TGTGCCAGCAGCCCCAAGGTTGGAGTAGCGGGAGGGCCATCAGATACGCAGTATTTT. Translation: CASSPKVGVAGGPSDTQYF. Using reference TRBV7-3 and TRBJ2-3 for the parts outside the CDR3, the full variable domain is GAGVSQTPSNKVTEKGKYVELRCDPISGHTALYWYRQSLGQGPEFLIYFQGTGAADDSGLPNDRFFAVRPEGSVSTLKIQRTERGDSAVYLCASSPKVGVAGGPSDTQYFGPGTRLTVL.

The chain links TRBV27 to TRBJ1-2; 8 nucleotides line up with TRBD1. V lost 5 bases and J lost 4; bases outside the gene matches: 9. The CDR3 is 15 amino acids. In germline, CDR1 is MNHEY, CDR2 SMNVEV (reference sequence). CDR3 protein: CASSAQGRGPYGYTF. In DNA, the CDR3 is TGTGCCAGCAGTGCCCAGGGCAGGGGGCCCTATGGCTACACCTTC.